This T cell receptor beta chain stems from a study of blood T cell repertoires in COVID-19. Overall study context: The United States, Italy and Spain were the sources of the acute and convalescent COVID-19 samples. PBMCs, B-cell-depleted T cells, or T cells were the source of the cDNA or gDNA that made up the material.

The germline V gene has CDR1 SNHLY and CDR2 FYNNEI. The V gene lost 6 bases and the J gene lost 4 bases, with 18 bases spanning the gap. This CDR3 has 16 amino acids. In the original analysis: Amplification with reference gene primers provided the estimates of nucleated cell counts. The method was immunoSEQ multiplex PCR; TCRdb's version includes in-frame clones alone and lacks a portion of them. V, J and clone size were drawn from that table, and D and trimming were deduced from the DNA. The data show a few hundred thousand clones, 82% seen once. This TCR was recovered from a woman older than 75 with acute or convalescent COVID-19. The sequenced sample was peripheral blood. The V call is TRBV2, the J call TRBJ2-2; D is perhaps TRBD2 (5 bases). CDR3 protein: CASRNEGGGSTGELFF. CDR3 bases: TGTGCCAGCAGGAACGAGGGCGGCGGAAGCACCGGGGAGCTGTTTTTT.